The 26 T cell receptor beta chains below were found in one sample sequenced in a study of blood T cell repertoires in COVID-19. TCRdb's copy holds only in-frame clones and misses some; the assay was immunoSEQ multiplex PCR. The profile covers about 150,000 clones, with about 87% appearing a single time and 30% to 45% taken by the ten largest. Source material: peripheral blood. Receptor source: a man aged 50-59 years who had recovered from COVID-19.

The chain employs TRBV7-9 and TRBJ2-1; D gene unclear. CDR1 and CDR2 from the germline V gene are SEHNR and FQNEAQ (reference sequence). The CDR3 consists of 14 residues. Trimming shortened V by 2 bases and J by 5 bases, and 10 bases separated the two germline ends. This chain's CDR3 is CASSLPFGNNEQFF. Here the CDR3 DNA reads TGTGCCAGCAGCTTACCGTTCGGTAACAATGAGCAGTTCTTC.

The chain is built from TRBV5-4 and TRBJ2-7; 8 bases match TRBD2. The germline V gene encodes CDR1 SGHNT and CDR2 YYREEE (reference sequence). Trimming took 0 bases from V and 0 from J; bases not matched to a gene: 5. This CDR3 comprises 16 residues. The chain's CDR3 is CASSLVSGGASYEQYF. The CDR3 coding sequence is TGTGCCAGCAGCTTGGTGAGCGGGGGAGCCTCCTACGAGCAGTACTTC.

In this sample, this clone turned up once. J is TRBJ1-5 and V is TRBV2, with a weak D call TRBD1 (5 bases). CDR1 SNHLY and CDR2 FYNNEI come from the germline V gene. The CDR3 is 15 residues long. The V and J ends lost 7 bases and 4 bases respectively, with 17 bases between them. The CDR3 loop reads CASKLDTVQNQPQHF. The CDR3 bases are TGTGCCAGCAAGCTGGACACCGTTCAAAATCAGCCCCAGCATTTT.

The CDR3 region has the DNA TGCGCCAGCAGCTGGCGACAGGGTACAGATACGCAGTATTTT. It specifies CASSWRQGTDTQYF. The V gene is TRBV5-1, the J gene TRBJ2-3; the match to TRBD1 covers 7 bases. The trim removed 3 bases at V and 3 bases at J, leaving 4 bases unmatched. The CDR3 covers 14 residues. In germline, CDR1 is SGHRS, CDR2 YFSETQ.

V gene TRBV7-2 combines with J gene TRBJ2-1, with no clear D. The CDR3 runs 12 residues. Germline CDR1 is SGHTA and CDR2 is FQGNSA. Trimming pared 5 bases from V and 9 bases from J, leaving 11 bases between. The DNA of the CDR3 is TGTGCCAGCAGCCTAAATTCTGGTGAGCAGTTCTTC. Translated, it gives CASSLNSGEQFF.

J is TRBJ2-3 and V is TRBV7-2, with D tentatively TRBD2 (5 bases). CDR1 is SGHTA, CDR2 FQGNSA, per germline. The CDR3 sequence is 14 residues long. The V end was cut by 5 bases, the J end by 1 base, with 10 bases between. CDR3 region: CASSTRTGTDTQYF. CDR3 coding DNA: TGTGCCAGCAGCACGAGGACTGGCACAGATACGCAGTATTTT.

The rearrangement uses TRBV4-1 and TRBJ2-2, with 8 bases identical to TRBD1. The ends lost 3 bases at V and 2 bases at J; junction bases unmatched: 8. There are 17 residues in the CDR3. Germline values: CDR1 MGHRA, CDR2 YSYEKL. The CDR3 loop reads CASSQGPDRVNTGELFF. The CDR3 region has the DNA TGCGCCAGCAGCCAGGGACCGGACAGGGTTAACACCGGGGAGCTGTTTTTT.

The chain couples TRBV7-2 to TRBJ1-2, with 9 bases that match TRBD1. Germline lookup yields CDR1 SGHTA and CDR2 FQGNSA. The CDR3 is 14 residues long. Losses at the gene ends were 0 bases for V and 5 bases for J; bases not matched to a gene: 1. The CDR3 bases are TGTGCCAGCAGCTTAGCCGGACAGGGGTATGGCTACACCTTC. Amino acids: CASSLAGQGYGYTF.

The rearrangement uses TRBV11-3 and TRBJ1-1; a weak D match, TRBD1 (6 bases). The CDR3 consists of 14 residues. Deletions cut 7 bases from V and 3 bases from J, with 15 bases between. Germline V CDR1 and CDR2: SGHNT, YENEEA. The CDR3 nucleotides are TGTGCCAGCAACACAGGGTTGGCTGACACTGAAGCTTTCTTT. Translating gives CASNTGLADTEAFF.

The rearrangement joins TRBV7-8 to TRBJ1-2, with 9 bases that match TRBD1. The V gene end was trimmed by 7 bases and the J gene end by 1 base; junction bases not matched to a gene: 13. This CDR3 has 17 residues. Germline CDR1 and CDR2: SGHVS and FQNEAQ. In DNA, the CDR3 is TGTGCCAGCACGCACGGAAGAACAGGGGGCTTTAACTATGGCTACACCTTC. This translates into CASTHGRTGGFNYGYTF.

The chain employs TRBV7-8 and TRBJ1-5; D remains unclear. Germline-derived CDR1 and CDR2 are SGHVS and FQNEAQ. The ends were cut back, 5 bases at V and 0 bases at J, with 14 bases in the middle. The CDR3 runs 16 residues. CDR3 in amino acids: CASSTHQAGSNQPQHF. CDR3 DNA sequence: TGTGCCAGCAGCACCCACCAGGCAGGTAGCAATCAGCCCCAGCATTTT.

V gene TRBV7-2 combines with J gene TRBJ2-1, with 8 bases lining up with TRBD2. V was clipped by 1 base and J by 4 bases; unmatched bases: 9. The CDR3 is 17 amino acids. CDR1 is SGHTA, CDR2 FQGNSA, per germline. In DNA, the CDR3 is TGTGCCAGCAGCTTAGTGCAAGGGACTAGGGGATACAATGAGCAGTTCTTC. Translation: CASSLVQGTRGYNEQFF.

The genes are TRBV11-2 and TRBJ1-3; D uncertain. Trimming cost V 6 bases and J 0 bases, with 6 bases left between them. The CDR3 has 13 residues. The germline V gene has CDR1 SGHAT and CDR2 FQNNGV. CDR3 sequence: CASRVSSGNTIYF. Written as DNA, the CDR3 is TGTGCCAGCAGGGTGAGCTCTGGAAACACCATATATTTT. Variable domain in full (rest from reference TRBV11-2 and TRBJ1-3): EAGVAQSPRYKIIEKRQSVAFWCNPISGHATLYWYQQILGQGPKLLIQFQNNGVVDDSQLPKDRFSAERLKGVDSTLKIQPAKLEDSAVYLCASRVSSGNTIYFGEGSWLTVV.

This rearrangement joins TRBV27 to TRBJ1-2, with 8 positions matching TRBD1. This CDR3 is 12 amino acids long. The germline CDR1 and CDR2 sequences are MNHEY and SMNVEV (reference sequence). After removal of 8 bases from V and 7 bases from J, the junction contained 6 bases not matched to a gene. For the CDR3, the DNA is TGTGCCAGCTGCACCGGGACAGGTGGCTACACCTTC. Protein: CASCTGTGGYTF.

V is TRBV18 and J is TRBJ2-7; 9 bases line up with TRBD1. CDR3 length: 15 residues. The germline V gene encodes CDR1 KGHSH and CDR2 LQKENI. Germline trimming cut 3 bases from V and 5 bases from J; bases unmatched to any gene: 8. The chain's CDR3 is CASSPLNRGRNEQYF. CDR3 coding DNA: TGTGCCAGCTCACCCCTGAACAGGGGGCGAAACGAGCAGTACTTC.

The chain employs TRBV5-6 and TRBJ2-2; a possible D gene is TRBD1 (5 bases). The germline gives CDR1 SGHDT, CDR2 YYEEEE. This CDR3 comprises 15 residues. The V gene lost 2 bases and the J gene lost 2 bases, with 10 bases spanning the gap. The CDR3, as DNA: TGTGCCAGCAGCTTAGGGGATTTAAACACCGGGGAGCTGTTTTTT. Translating gives CASSLGDLNTGELFF.

CDR3 protein: CASSWGQFYGYTF. The DNA of the CDR3 is TGTGCCAGCAGTTGGGGACAGTTCTATGGCTACACCTTC. J is TRBJ1-2 and V is TRBV12-3 or TRBV12-4, with 7 bases matching TRBD1. The CDR3 has 13 amino acids. With 4 bases clipped from V and 4 bases from J, the junction kept 3 bases outside the gene matches.

The count of this clone is one. The chain couples TRBV5-1 to TRBJ1-3; 9 positions match TRBD1. Germline V gene lookup returns CDR1 SGHRS and CDR2 YFSETQ. The CDR3 is 15 residues long. V shed 3 bases and J 1 base; nucleotides not matched to a gene: 2. The CDR3 DNA sequence: TGCGCCAGCAGCTCCGGACAGGGGTCTGGAAACACCATATATTTT. This translates into CASSSGQGSGNTIYF. Full variable domain (rest looked up from reference TRBV5-1 and TRBJ1-3): KAGVTQTPRYLIKTRGQQVTLSCSPISGHRSVSWYQQTPGQGLQFLFEYFSETQRNKGNFPGRFSGRQFSNSRSEMNVSTLELGDSALYLCASSSGQGSGNTIYFGEGSWLTVV.

The chain combines TRBV6-6 with TRBJ2-2, with D unclear. The ends were cut back, 4 bases at V and 4 bases at J, with 10 bases in the middle. CDR3 length: 14 amino acids. Germline V gene lookup returns CDR1 MNHNY and CDR2 SVGAGI (reference sequence). The CDR3 sequence: CASSSGVSTGELFF. Here the CDR3 DNA reads TGTGCCAGCAGTTCGGGTGTCTCCACCGGGGAGCTGTTTTTT.

The chain employs TRBV5-3 and TRBJ1-2; 9 bases agree with TRBD1. TRBV5-3 is an open reading frame, and its role is uncertain. Trimming at V came to 2 bases and at J to 3 bases, leaving 14 bases not matched to a gene. The CDR3 contains 18 residues. The DNA for the CDR3 is TGTGCCAGAAGCTTCTCCATTCCCTACAGGGGGCTCTACTATGGCTACACCTTC. Translating it yields CARSFSIPYRGLYYGYTF.

The rearrangement uses TRBV7-2 and TRBJ1-1; tentative D call: TRBD1 (5 bases). With 0 bases removed from V and 11 bases from J, the gap between germline ends came to 25 bases. CDR1 and CDR2 from the germline V gene are SGHTA and FQGNSA. This CDR3 comprises 17 residues. DNA for the CDR3: TGTGCCAGCAGCTTAGCGTGGGTTAGGGACTCATCTCTCTTGGCTTTCTTT. Protein: CASSLAWVRDSSLLAFF.

The V and J genes are TRBV10-1 and TRBJ1-6; 8 bases are shared with TRBD1. CDR1 is WNHNN and CDR2 is SYGVQD in the germline V gene (reference sequence). This CDR3 is 18 amino acids long. Trimming took 4 bases from V and 7 from J; bases not matched to a gene: 15. CDR3 bases: TGCGCCAGCAGTGCCTCCACCGGACAGGGTCAAGGCAATTCACCCCTCCACTTT. It is translated as CASSASTGQGQGNSPLHF.

This clone was seen just once. Here the CDR3 reads CASSQPRGTGAYLMNTEAFF. The CDR3 DNA is TGTGCCAGCAGCCAACCTAGGGGGACAGGGGCCTACCTCATGAACACTGAAGCTTTCTTT. The genes are TRBV3-1 (or the pseudogene TRBV3-2) and TRBJ1-1; 10 nucleotides line up with TRBD1. V lost 2 bases, J lost 0 bases, and 15 bases stayed unmatched. CDR1 and CDR2 (germline): LGHDT, YNNKEL (reference sequence). The CDR3 sequence is 20 residues long.

The rearrangement joins TRBV11-2 to TRBJ2-1, with TRBD2 matching over 14 bases. The CDR3 length is 17 residues. After removal of 5 bases from V and 7 bases from J, the junction contained 10 bases not matched to a gene. Germline CDR1 SGHAT, CDR2 FQNNGV. The CDR3 DNA is TGTGCCAGCAGCCCCACGACTAGCGGGGGGGTTAGGAATGAGCAGTTCTTC. Translating it yields CASSPTTSGGVRNEQFF.

The genes are TRBV9 and TRBJ2-7; 10 positions match TRBD2. This CDR3 contains 16 residues. The V and J ends lost 4 bases and 3 bases, in that order; junction bases with no gene match: 10. CDR1 and CDR2 (germline): SGDLS, YYNGEE. Written as DNA, the CDR3 is TGTGCCAGCAGCCCCCAGAGCGGGGGGGTGTTCTACGAGCAGTACTTC. It translates to CASSPQSGGVFYEQYF. Drawing the rest from reference TRBV9 and TRBJ2-7, the complete variable domain is DSGVTQTPKHLITATGQRVTLRCSPRSGDLSVYWYQQSLDQGLQFLIQYYNGEERAKGNILERFSAQQFPDLHSELNLSSLELGDSALYFCASSPQSGGVFYEQYFGPGTRLTVT.

The chain uses TRBV30 and TRBJ2-3; TRBD1 matches 8 bases. Trimming at V came to 0 bases and at J to 5 bases, leaving 4 bases not matched to a gene. The germline gives CDR1 GTSNPN, CDR2 SVGIG (reference sequence). The CDR3 covers 14 residues. The CDR3 sequence: CAWSVQGGLDTQYF. The DNA of the CDR3 is TGTGCCTGGAGTGTACAGGGGGGATTAGATACGCAGTATTTT.